These T cell receptor beta chains were read from a single sample in a study of blood T cell repertoires in COVID-19. Method: immunoSEQ multiplex PCR; TCRdb's copy keeps in-frame clones and lacks some. The table shows fewer than 300,000 clones, with about 76% occurring only once. The sample was peripheral blood. The receptors here all came from a woman aged 55-70 years with active or convalescent COVID-19. CDR3s include the opening cysteine and the closing phenylalanine or tryptophan. The D gene is left open where the match is weak. The size field is filled for only some rows; it gives once, few, many or a size class.

CDR3 DNA: TGTGCCAGCAGCGCTAGGGGGTGGGGAGTCAACTATGGCTACACCTTC
CDR3 protein: CASSARGWGVNYGYTF
D gene: -
J gene: TRBJ1-2
clone size: -
V gene: TRBV7-2

CDR3 DNA: TGTGCCATCAGGAGTTCTGAGATCAATCAGCCCCAGCATTTT
CDR3 protein: CAIRSSEINQPQHF
D gene: -
J gene: TRBJ1-5
clone size: -
V gene: TRBV10-3

CDR3 DNA: TGTGCCAGCAGCCCGGACAGAGTTAGATTCTACGAGCAGTACTTC
CDR3 protein: CASSPDRVRFYEQYF
D gene: -
J gene: TRBJ2-7
clone size: -
V gene: TRBV14

CDR3 DNA: TGTGCCAGCACTGACTCAGGGGGTCGAGGGAACTATGGCTACACCTTC
CDR3 protein: CASTDSGGRGNYGYTF
D gene: TRBD1
J gene: TRBJ1-2
clone size: -
V gene: TRBV19

CDR3 DNA: TGCGCCAGCAAAGAAACTTCATCACCCGGGACAGGGGCCTACGAGCAGTACTTC
CDR3 protein: CASKETSSPGTGAYEQYF
D gene: TRBD1
J gene: TRBJ2-7
clone size: -
V gene: TRBV10-2

CDR3 DNA: TGTGCCAGCGGGGAACGGGGGATGAATTCACCCCTCCACTTT
CDR3 protein: CASGERGMNSPLHF
D gene: -
J gene: TRBJ1-6
clone size: -
V gene: TRBV27

CDR3 DNA: TGCGCCAGCAAAGCGGGGGGACCAAGGGAGCAGTTCTTC
CDR3 protein: CASKAGGPREQFF
D gene: TRBD2
J gene: TRBJ2-1
clone size: -
V gene: TRBV5-1

CDR3 DNA: TGTGCCAGCAGCCTTGGGGGGGCCGTCACAGATACGCAGTATTTT
CDR3 protein: CASSLGGAVTDTQYF
D gene: -
J gene: TRBJ2-3
clone size: -
V gene: TRBV5-6

CDR3 DNA: TGTGCCAGCAGCCAATTTATGAACACTGAAGCTTTCTTT
CDR3 protein: CASSQFMNTEAFF
D gene: -
J gene: TRBJ1-1
clone size: once
V gene: TRBV16

CDR3 DNA: TGTGCCAGCAGTACTAGCGGGGGGGCTTCCGGGGAGCTGTTTTTT
CDR3 protein: CASSTSGGASGELFF
D gene: TRBD2
J gene: TRBJ2-2
clone size: -
V gene: TRBV2

CDR3 DNA: TGTGCCAGCAGCCAAGGCGGGACTCGGCGTCGAGAGACCCAGTACTTC
CDR3 protein: CASSQGGTRRRETQYF
D gene: -
J gene: TRBJ2-5
clone size: -
V gene: TRBV3-1/TRBV3-2

CDR3 DNA: TGTGCCAGCAGCTTAGACTCCAGGGGCCCACCCTACGAGCAGTACTTC
CDR3 protein: CASSLDSRGPPYEQYF
D gene: -
J gene: TRBJ2-7
clone size: -
V gene: TRBV7-2

CDR3 DNA: TGTGCCAGCAGTTACTGGGGGGGTAGCAATCAGCCCCAGCATTTT
CDR3 protein: CASSYWGGSNQPQHF
D gene: -
J gene: TRBJ1-5
clone size: few
V gene: TRBV6-2/TRBV6-3

CDR3 DNA: TGTGCCAGCAGTGACCGACAGAGCAATCAGCCCCAGCATTTT
CDR3 protein: CASSDRQSNQPQHF
D gene: -
J gene: TRBJ1-5
clone size: -
V gene: TRBV2

CDR3 DNA: TGTGCCAGCAGCTTCAGCCAGGGGAGTATGTCAGATACGCAGTATTTT
CDR3 protein: CASSFSQGSMSDTQYF
D gene: -
J gene: TRBJ2-3
clone size: -
V gene: TRBV5-6

CDR3 DNA: TGTGCCATCAGTGGGGAGGGACAGGGAGAAGAGACCCAGTACTTC
CDR3 protein: CAISGEGQGEETQYF
D gene: TRBD1
J gene: TRBJ2-5
clone size: -
V gene: TRBV10-3

CDR3 DNA: TGTGCCAGCAGCCAAGTGCCTGAGTATGGCTACACCTTC
CDR3 protein: CASSQVPEYGYTF
D gene: -
J gene: TRBJ1-2
clone size: once
V gene: TRBV14

CDR3 DNA: TGTGCCAGCAGCCAACCCTCGGTAAGGGGTGGCTACACCTTC
CDR3 protein: CASSQPSVRGGYTF
D gene: -
J gene: TRBJ1-2
clone size: -
V gene: TRBV14

CDR3 DNA: TGTGCCAGCAGTGTCGACAGGGCTCGGGTTGGCGGGGAGCTGTTTTTT
CDR3 protein: CASSVDRARVGGELFF
D gene: TRBD1
J gene: TRBJ2-2
clone size: -
V gene: TRBV6-6

CDR3 DNA: TGTGCCAGCAGTTTCAGGGGGGCTTGGGCTGAAGCTTTCTTT
CDR3 protein: CASSFRGAWAEAFF
D gene: TRBD1
J gene: TRBJ1-1
clone size: -
V gene: TRBV27

CDR3 DNA: TGCGCCAGCAGCCAAGAGAGGACTAGCGGGGTTAGCACAGATACGCAGTATTTT
CDR3 protein: CASSQERTSGVSTDTQYF
D gene: TRBD2
J gene: TRBJ2-3
clone size: -
V gene: TRBV4-1

CDR3 DNA: TGTGCCAGCAGCGTAGACAGTCTGACAGCCCGCTATAATTCACCCCTCCACTTT
CDR3 protein: CASSVDSLTARYNSPLHF
D gene: -
J gene: TRBJ1-6
clone size: -
V gene: TRBV9

CDR3 DNA: TGTGCCACCGCTCTCGGCAAAAACATTCAGTACTTC
CDR3 protein: CATALGKNIQYF
D gene: -
J gene: TRBJ2-4
clone size: -
V gene: TRBV15

CDR3 DNA: TGTGCCAGCAGCCCCGGGACAGCCGGGGGGACCCAGTACTTC
CDR3 protein: CASSPGTAGGTQYF
D gene: -
J gene: TRBJ2-5
clone size: -
V gene: TRBV11-3

CDR3 DNA: TGTGCCAGCAGCTTAGCAGGGGCAGGAGTTGGGGATACGCAGTATTTT
CDR3 protein: CASSLAGAGVGDTQYF
D gene: -
J gene: TRBJ2-3
clone size: few
V gene: TRBV11-3

CDR3 DNA: TGTGCCAGCAGCAGTGGACTATCCACCGGGGAGCTGTTTTTT
CDR3 protein: CASSSGLSTGELFF
D gene: -
J gene: TRBJ2-2
clone size: few
V gene: TRBV5-4

CDR3 DNA: TGTGCTAGTGGTCCAAGACCCGGGACAACCCCGTACTTC
CDR3 protein: CASGPRPGTTPYF
D gene: -
J gene: TRBJ2-7
clone size: few
V gene: TRBV12-5

CDR3 DNA: TGTGCCAGCAGCTTAGGGTGGTTGGGGGCTGGTGAAAAACTGTTTTTT
CDR3 protein: CASSLGWLGAGEKLFF
D gene: -
J gene: TRBJ1-4
clone size: -
V gene: TRBV7-8

CDR3 DNA: TGTGCCAGCAGTTTACCTTTCTATGGCTACACCTTC
CDR3 protein: CASSLPFYGYTF
D gene: -
J gene: TRBJ1-2
clone size: -
V gene: TRBV28

CDR3 DNA: TGTGCCACCGCCGGGACAACTTTTGAAAAACTGTTTTTT
CDR3 protein: CATAGTTFEKLFF
D gene: -
J gene: TRBJ1-4
clone size: -
V gene: TRBV19

CDR3 DNA: TGTGCCAGCAGCCCCCCGGCGGGGGTTGGCTACACCTTC
CDR3 protein: CASSPPAGVGYTF
D gene: -
J gene: TRBJ1-2
clone size: -
V gene: TRBV28

CDR3 DNA: TGTGCCAGCAGCTTGTTACGTCCGACAGGGATAATCCCTAATTCACCCCTCCACTTT
CDR3 protein: CASSLLRPTGIIPNSPLHF
D gene: TRBD1
J gene: TRBJ1-6
clone size: -
V gene: TRBV5-6

CDR3 DNA: TGTGCCAGCAGTTTTCCGGACAGGGTTTCTGAAGCTTTCTTT
CDR3 protein: CASSFPDRVSEAFF
D gene: TRBD1
J gene: TRBJ1-1
clone size: -
V gene: TRBV2

CDR3 DNA: TGTGCCAGTAGTTCCTCGGGGGGTCCCACCGGGGAGCTGTTTTTT
CDR3 protein: CASSSSGGPTGELFF
D gene: TRBD2
J gene: TRBJ2-2
clone size: -
V gene: TRBV19

CDR3 DNA: TGTGCCGCAGGAGACAGTTCCTACGAGCAGTACTTC
CDR3 protein: CAAGDSSYEQYF
D gene: -
J gene: TRBJ2-7
clone size: -
V gene: TRBV6-6

CDR3 DNA: TGCGCCAGCAGCCACGGATTCCCCCCAACCCGGGACAGGGGGAGAGCCGGGGAGCTGTTTTTT
CDR3 protein: CASSHGFPPTRDRGRAGELFF
D gene: TRBD1
J gene: TRBJ2-2
clone size: -
V gene: TRBV4-1

CDR3 DNA: TGTGCCAGCAGCCCAGTCAGAGGAGAGCGGGGGGCCTACGAGCAGTACTTC
CDR3 protein: CASSPVRGERGAYEQYF
D gene: TRBD2
J gene: TRBJ2-7
clone size: -
V gene: TRBV3-1/TRBV3-2

CDR3 DNA: TGTGCCAGCAGCTCTAGGAGTATGAACACTGAAGCTTTCTTT
CDR3 protein: CASSSRSMNTEAFF
D gene: -
J gene: TRBJ1-1
clone size: -
V gene: TRBV7-9

CDR3 DNA: TGCGCCAGCAGCCCCAAGGGGATATACGAGCAGTACTTC
CDR3 protein: CASSPKGIYEQYF
D gene: -
J gene: TRBJ2-7
clone size: -
V gene: TRBV5-1

CDR3 DNA: TGCGCCAGCAGCCAGGGACAGGGGGCCTTCGGGGAGCTGTTTTTT
CDR3 protein: CASSQGQGAFGELFF
D gene: TRBD1
J gene: TRBJ2-2
clone size: few
V gene: TRBV5-1

CDR3 DNA: TGTGCCAGCAGCCTCCGCGGGGCGGGGGGGCCCGGTGGGGAGCTGTTTTTT
CDR3 protein: CASSLRGAGGPGGELFF
D gene: TRBD2
J gene: TRBJ2-2
clone size: -
V gene: TRBV3-1/TRBV3-2

CDR3 DNA: TGTGCCAGCAGCTTCTACGGGCCGGTGGGGCTCTACAATGAGCAGTTCTTC
CDR3 protein: CASSFYGPVGLYNEQFF
D gene: -
J gene: TRBJ2-1
clone size: once
V gene: TRBV7-9

CDR3 DNA: TGTGCCATCAGTGAGTCCCGGGGGGAAGAGACCCAGTACTTC
CDR3 protein: CAISESRGEETQYF
D gene: TRBD2
J gene: TRBJ2-5
clone size: -
V gene: TRBV10-3

CDR3 DNA: TGTGCCAGCAGCTTAAATCCTAACGGACAGGGTTCCGGCTACACCTTC
CDR3 protein: CASSLNPNGQGSGYTF
D gene: TRBD1
J gene: TRBJ1-2
clone size: -
V gene: TRBV7-3